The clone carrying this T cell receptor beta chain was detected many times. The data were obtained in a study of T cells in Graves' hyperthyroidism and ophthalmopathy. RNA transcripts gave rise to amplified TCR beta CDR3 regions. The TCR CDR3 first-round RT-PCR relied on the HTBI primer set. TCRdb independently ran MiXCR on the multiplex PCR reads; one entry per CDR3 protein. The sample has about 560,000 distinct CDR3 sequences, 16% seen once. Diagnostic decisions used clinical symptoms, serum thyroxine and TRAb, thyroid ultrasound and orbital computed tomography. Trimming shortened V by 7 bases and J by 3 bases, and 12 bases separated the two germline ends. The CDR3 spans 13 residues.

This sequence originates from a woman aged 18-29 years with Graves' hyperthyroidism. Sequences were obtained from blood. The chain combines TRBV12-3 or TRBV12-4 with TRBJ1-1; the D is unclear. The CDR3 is CASTKVSYTEAFF. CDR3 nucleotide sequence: TGTGCCAGCACGAAGGTCAGCTACACTGAAGCTTTCTTT.